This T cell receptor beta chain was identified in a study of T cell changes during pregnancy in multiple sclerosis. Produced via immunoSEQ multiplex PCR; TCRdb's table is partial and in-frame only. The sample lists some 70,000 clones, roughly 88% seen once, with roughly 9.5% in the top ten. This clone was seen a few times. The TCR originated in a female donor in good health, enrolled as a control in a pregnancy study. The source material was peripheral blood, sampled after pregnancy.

The CDR3 loop is CASSRTTGSYEQYF. In DNA form, the CDR3 reads TGCGCCAGCAGCAGGACGACAGGCTCCTACGAGCAGTACTTC. The chain recombines TRBV5-1 with TRBJ2-7; possible D gene TRBD1, 6 bases. V gave up 4 bases and J gave up 0 bases, with 11 bases separating them. The V gene's germline CDR1 is SGHRS and CDR2 YFSETQ. CDR3 length: 14 residues.